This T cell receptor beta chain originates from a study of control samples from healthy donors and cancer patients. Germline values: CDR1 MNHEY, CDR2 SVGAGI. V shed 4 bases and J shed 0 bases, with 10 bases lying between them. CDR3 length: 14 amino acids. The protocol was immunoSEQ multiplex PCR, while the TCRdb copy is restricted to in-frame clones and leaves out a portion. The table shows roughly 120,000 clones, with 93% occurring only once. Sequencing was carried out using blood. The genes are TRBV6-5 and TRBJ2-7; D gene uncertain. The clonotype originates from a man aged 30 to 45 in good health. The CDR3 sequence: CASSSATYSYEQYF. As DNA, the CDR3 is TGTGCCAGCAGTTCAGCAACGTACTCCTACGAGCAGTACTTC.